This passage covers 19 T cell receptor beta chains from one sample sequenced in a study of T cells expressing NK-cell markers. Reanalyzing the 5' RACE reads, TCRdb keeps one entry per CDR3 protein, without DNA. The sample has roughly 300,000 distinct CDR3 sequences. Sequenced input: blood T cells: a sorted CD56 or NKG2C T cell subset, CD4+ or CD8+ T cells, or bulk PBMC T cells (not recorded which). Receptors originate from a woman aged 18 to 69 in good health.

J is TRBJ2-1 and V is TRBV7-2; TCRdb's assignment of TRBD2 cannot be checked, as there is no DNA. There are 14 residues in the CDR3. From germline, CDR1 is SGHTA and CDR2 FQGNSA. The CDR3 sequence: CASRGLRVYNEQFF.

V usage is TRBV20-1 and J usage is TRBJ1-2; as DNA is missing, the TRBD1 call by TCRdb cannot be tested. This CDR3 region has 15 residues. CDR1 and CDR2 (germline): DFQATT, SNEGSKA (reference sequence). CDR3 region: CSARGGGAGSYGYTF.

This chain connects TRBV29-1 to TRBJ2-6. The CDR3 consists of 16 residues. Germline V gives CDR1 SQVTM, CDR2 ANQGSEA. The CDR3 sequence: CSVEGALPSGANVLTF. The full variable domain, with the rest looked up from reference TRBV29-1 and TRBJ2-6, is SAVISQKPSRDICQRGTSLTIQCQVDSQVTMMFWYRQQPGQSLTLIATANQGSEATYESGFVIDKFPISRPNLTFSTLTVSNMSPEDSSIYLCSVEGALPSGANVLTFGAGSRLTVL.

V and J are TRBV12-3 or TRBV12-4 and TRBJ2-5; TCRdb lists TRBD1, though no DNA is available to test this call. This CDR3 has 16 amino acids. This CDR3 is CASSLAKGGFQETQYF.

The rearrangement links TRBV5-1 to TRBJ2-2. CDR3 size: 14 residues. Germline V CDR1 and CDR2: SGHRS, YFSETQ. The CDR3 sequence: CASSLPDNTGELFF. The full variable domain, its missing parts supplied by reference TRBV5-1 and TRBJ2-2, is KAGVTQTPRYLIKTRGQQVTLSCSPISGHRSVSWYQQTPGQGLQFLFEYFSETQRNKGNFPGRFSGRQFSNSRSEMNVSTLELGDSALYLCASSLPDNTGELFFGEGSRLTVL.

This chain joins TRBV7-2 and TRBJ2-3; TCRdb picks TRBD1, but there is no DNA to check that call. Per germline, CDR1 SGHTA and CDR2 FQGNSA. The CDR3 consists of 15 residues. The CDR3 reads CASSPGYLDTDTQYF.

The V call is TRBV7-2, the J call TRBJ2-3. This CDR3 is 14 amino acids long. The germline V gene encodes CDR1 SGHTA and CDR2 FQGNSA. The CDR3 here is CASSLLRATDTQYF.

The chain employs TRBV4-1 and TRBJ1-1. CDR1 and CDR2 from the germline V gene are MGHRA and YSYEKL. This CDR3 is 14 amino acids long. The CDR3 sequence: CASSQLRQNTEAFF.

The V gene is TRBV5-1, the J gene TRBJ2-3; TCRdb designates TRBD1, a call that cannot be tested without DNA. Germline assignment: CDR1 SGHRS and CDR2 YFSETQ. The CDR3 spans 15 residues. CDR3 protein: CASSLEAGGADTQYF.

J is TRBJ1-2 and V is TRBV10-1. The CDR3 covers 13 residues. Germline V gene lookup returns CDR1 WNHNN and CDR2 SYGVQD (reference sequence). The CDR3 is CASSRTANYGYTF.

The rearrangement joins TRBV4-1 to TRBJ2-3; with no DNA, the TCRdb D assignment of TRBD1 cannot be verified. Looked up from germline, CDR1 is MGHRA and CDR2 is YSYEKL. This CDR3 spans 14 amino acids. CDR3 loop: CASSQYGAGYTQYF.

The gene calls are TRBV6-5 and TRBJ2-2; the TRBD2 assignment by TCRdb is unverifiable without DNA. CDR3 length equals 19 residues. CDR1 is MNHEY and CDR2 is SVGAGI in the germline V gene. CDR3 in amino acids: CASSSSATGGGPNTGELFF.

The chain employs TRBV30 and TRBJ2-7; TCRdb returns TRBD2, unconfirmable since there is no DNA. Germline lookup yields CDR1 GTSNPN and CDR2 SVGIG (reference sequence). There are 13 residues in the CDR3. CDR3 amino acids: CAWSGGVPPQQYF.

CDR3 sequence: CASRSQRARKYQETQYF. The rearrangement uses TRBV12-3 or TRBV12-4 and TRBJ2-5; the TRBD2 assignment by TCRdb is unverifiable without DNA. This CDR3 comprises 17 residues.

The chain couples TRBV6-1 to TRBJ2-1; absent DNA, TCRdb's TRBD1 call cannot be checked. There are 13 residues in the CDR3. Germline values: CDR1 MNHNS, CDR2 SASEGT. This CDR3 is CASIGTYDDEQFF.

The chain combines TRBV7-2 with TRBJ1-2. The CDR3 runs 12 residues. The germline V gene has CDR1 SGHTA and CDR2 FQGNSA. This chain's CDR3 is CASTLYNYGYTF.

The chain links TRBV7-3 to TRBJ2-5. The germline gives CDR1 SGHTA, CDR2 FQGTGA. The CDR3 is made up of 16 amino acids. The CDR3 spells CASSPRGKQPEETQYF. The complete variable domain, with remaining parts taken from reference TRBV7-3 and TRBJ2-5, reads GAGVSQTPSNKVTEKGKYVELRCDPISGHTALYWYRQSLGQGPEFLIYFQGTGAADDSGLPNDRFFAVRPEGSVSTLKIQRTERGDSAVYLCASSPRGKQPEETQYFGPGTRLLVL.

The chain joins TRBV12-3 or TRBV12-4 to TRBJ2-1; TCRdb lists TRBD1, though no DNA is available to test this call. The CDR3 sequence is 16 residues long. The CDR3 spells CASRPGTGVSYNEQFF.

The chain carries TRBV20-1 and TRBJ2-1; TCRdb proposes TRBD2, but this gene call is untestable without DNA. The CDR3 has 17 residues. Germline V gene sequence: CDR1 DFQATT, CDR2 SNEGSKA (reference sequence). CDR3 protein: CSASDRGGLAAVNEQFF.